This passage covers 22 T cell receptor beta chains from one sample sequenced in a study of cytomegalovirus exposure and HLA in healthy donors. PCR amplification relied on 60 Vbeta primers (plus 13 Jbeta primers). TCRdb's table, derived via immunoSEQ multiplex PCR, lists solely in-frame clones and lacks some. Seen here are 100,000 to 150,000 clones, 80% observed once, and the top ten hold 4%. The sequencing sample was made of PBMCs. These receptors were collected from a woman between 35 and 50 years old in good health and CMV-seronegative.

The chain is built from TRBV28 and TRBJ2-5, with D maybe TRBD2 (5 bases). This CDR3 has 15 amino acids. The germline V and J ends were trimmed by 5 bases and 2 bases, with 15 bases remaining between them. From germline, CDR1 is MDHEN and CDR2 SYDVKM. In DNA form, the CDR3 reads TGTGCCAGCAGTCTCTCAGTAGGACTGCAAGAGACCCAGTACTTC. Translating gives CASSLSVGLQETQYF.

This rearrangement joins TRBV6-1 to TRBJ1-3; no firm D call. The V end was cut by 4 bases, the J end by 7 bases, with 11 bases between. CDR1 and CDR2 (germline): MNHNS, SASEGT. The CDR3 is made up of 13 amino acids. In DNA, the CDR3 is TGTGCCAGCAGTGGGGCCTTGGGTAACACCATATATTTT. The encoded protein is CASSGALGNTIYF.

This rearrangement joins TRBV7-2 to TRBJ2-2, with D perhaps matching TRBD2 (6 bases). From germline, CDR1 is SGHTA and CDR2 FQGNSA. The CDR3 sequence is 17 residues long. V was cut by 5 bases and J by 3 bases, with 19 bases left in between. CDR3 protein: CASSVRAGGDYTGELFF. DNA for the CDR3: TGTGCCAGCAGCGTTAGGGCGGGCGGGGACTACACCGGGGAGCTGTTTTTT. Drawing the rest from reference TRBV7-2 and TRBJ2-2, the complete variable domain is GAGVSQSPSNKVTEKGKDVELRCDPISGHTALYWYRQSLGQGLEFLIYFQGNSAPDKSGLPSDRFSAERTGGSVSTLTIQRTQQEDSAVYLCASSVRAGGDYTGELFFGEGSRLTVL.

Worth noting for this clone: This sample also contains other DNA sequences that code for the same CDR3. V and J are TRBV27 and TRBJ2-7; no definite D call. V shed 2 bases and J shed 3 bases, with 8 bases lying between them. There are 13 residues in the CDR3. Germline V gene data show CDR1 as MNHEY and CDR2 as SMNVEV (reference sequence). For the CDR3, the DNA is TGTGCCAGCAGTTTAGGCCAGGACTACGAGCAGTACTTC. Translated: CASSLGQDYEQYF.

The chain uses TRBV7-3 and TRBJ2-3; 7 positions match TRBD2. V gave up 4 bases and J gave up 2 bases; unmatched junction bases: 6. Germline values: CDR1 SGHTA, CDR2 FQGTGA. CDR3 size: 15 residues. The CDR3 here is CASSSGGGVTDTQYF. Written as DNA, the CDR3 is TGTGCCAGCAGCTCGGGCGGGGGAGTCACAGATACGCAGTATTTT.

The V and J genes are TRBV2 and TRBJ1-1; 8 nucleotides agree with TRBD1. V shed 6 bases, J shed 1 base, and the junction held 4 bases outside the gene matches. Germline loops: CDR1 SNHLY, CDR2 FYNNEI. This CDR3 region has 14 residues. For the CDR3, the DNA is TGTGCCAGCAGCACGACAGGGGAGAACACTGAAGCTTTCTTT. Its protein product is CASSTTGENTEAFF.

The CDR3 here is CATKGTVSTDTQYF. In DNA form, the CDR3 reads TGTGCCACCAAAGGGACAGTGAGCACAGATACGCAGTATTTT. The gene calls are TRBV2 and TRBJ2-3, with 7 positions matching TRBD1. CDR3 length: 14 amino acids. The germline CDR1 and CDR2 sequences are SNHLY and FYNNEI. After removal of 10 bases from V and 0 bases from J, the junction contained 7 bases not matched to a gene.

The chain joins TRBV7-2 to TRBJ1-2; TRBD1 might be the D (5 bases). Trimming cost V 0 bases and J 2 bases, with 10 bases left between them. The CDR3 consists of 15 residues. CDR1 SGHTA and CDR2 FQGNSA come from the germline V gene. The CDR3 loop is CASSLALTENYGYTF. The DNA of the CDR3 is TGTGCCAGCAGCTTAGCCTTGACAGAAAACTATGGCTACACCTTC.

V is TRBV27 and J is TRBJ1-1; the D gene is possibly TRBD1 (5 bases). This CDR3 has 14 residues. V gave up 2 bases and J gave up 4 bases, with 11 bases separating them. Germline lookup yields CDR1 MNHEY and CDR2 SMNVEV (reference sequence). The CDR3 DNA is TGTGCCAGCAGTTTAGTCCCAGGGCCCACTGAAGCTTTCTTT. Translation: CASSLVPGPTEAFF.

This chain connects TRBV7-9 to TRBJ2-7; TRBD1 matches at 7 bases. Germline CDR1 reads SEHNR; CDR2 reads FQNEAQ (reference sequence). The CDR3 consists of 16 residues. The V gene end was trimmed by 3 bases and the J gene end by 1 base; junction bases not matched to a gene: 9. CDR3 sequence reads: CASSFAPGTESYEQYF. CDR3 bases: TGTGCCAGCAGCTTCGCTCCCGGGACAGAATCCTACGAGCAGTACTTC.

This clone was seen only once. This rearrangement joins TRBV27 to TRBJ2-7, with a possible D match to TRBD1 (6 bases). Germline assignment: CDR1 MNHEY and CDR2 SMNVEV (reference sequence). With 2 bases removed from V and 0 bases from J, the gap between germline ends came to 11 bases. This CDR3 contains 15 residues. The CDR3, as DNA: TGTGCCAGCAGTTTAACGGGACACAGCTCCTACGAGCAGTACTTC. This translates into CASSLTGHSSYEQYF.

Only a few counts were recorded for this clone. V usage is TRBV4-2 and J usage is TRBJ1-3; the D is unclear. The V end lost 0 bases, the J end lost 4 bases, and 13 bases lay between the germline ends. CDR1 LGHNA and CDR2 YNFKEQ come from the germline V gene. The CDR3 contains 16 residues. The CDR3 here is CASSQDPRASGNTIYF. The DNA for the CDR3 is TGTGCCAGCAGCCAAGACCCGAGGGCGTCGGGAAACACCATATATTTT.

The count of this clone is one. The chain combines TRBV7-9 with TRBJ2-1; 14 bases are shared with TRBD2. The CDR3 consists of 17 residues. Trimming at V came to 5 bases and at J to 8 bases, leaving 11 bases not matched to a gene. Germline CDR1 is SEHNR and CDR2 is FQNEAQ (reference sequence). CDR3 amino acids: CASSMSTGLAGVHEQFF. Written as DNA, the CDR3 is TGTGCCAGCAGCATGTCAACGGGACTAGCGGGAGTCCATGAGCAGTTCTTC.

This clone was seen just once. This chain links TRBV5-1 with TRBJ1-1; the D gene is possibly TRBD1 (5 bases). This CDR3 region has 15 residues. Germline assignment: CDR1 SGHRS and CDR2 YFSETQ. Between the trimmed V and J ends, which lost 6 bases and 4 bases, there was a span of 19 bases. CDR3 amino acids: CASNFSADRRTEAFF. DNA for the CDR3: TGCGCCAGCAACTTCTCTGCTGACAGACGCACTGAAGCTTTCTTT. The full variable domain, rest sourced from reference TRBV5-1 and TRBJ1-1, is KAGVTQTPRYLIKTRGQQVTLSCSPISGHRSVSWYQQTPGQGLQFLFEYFSETQRNKGNFPGRFSGRQFSNSRSEMNVSTLELGDSALYLCASNFSADRRTEAFFGQGTRLTVV.

This chain uses TRBV6-6 with TRBJ1-5; TRBD1 agrees at 7 bases. Trimming at V came to 6 bases and at J to 6 bases, leaving 8 bases not matched to a gene. This CDR3 is built from 14 residues. Germline V lookup: CDR1 MNHNY, CDR2 SVGAGI (reference sequence). CDR3 sequence: CASRSGTDIQPQHF. Here the CDR3 DNA reads TGTGCCAGCAGATCCGGGACAGATATTCAGCCCCAGCATTTT.

CDR3 sequence: CASSLASPFPMNTEAFF. The DNA for the CDR3 is TGTGCCAGCAGCTTAGCTAGCCCTTTTCCAATGAACACTGAAGCTTTCTTT. The V call is TRBV11-2, the J call TRBJ1-1, with D uncertain. Per the germline V gene, CDR1 is SGHAT and CDR2 is FQNNGV. CDR3 length: 17 residues. V lost 1 base to trimming and J lost 0 bases, with 15 bases between them. Together with reference TRBV11-2 and TRBJ1-1, the CDR3 gives the full variable domain: EAGVAQSPRYKIIEKRQSVAFWCNPISGHATLYWYQQILGQGPKLLIQFQNNGVVDDSQLPKDRFSAERLKGVDSTLKIQPAKLEDSAVYLCASSLASPFPMNTEAFFGQGTRLTVV.

The chain links TRBV28 to TRBJ2-7; 8 nucleotides agree with TRBD1. V trimming: 7 bases; J trimming: 4 bases; junction bases outside the gene matches: 12. Per the germline V gene, CDR1 is MDHEN and CDR2 is SYDVKM. The CDR3 consists of 15 residues. The CDR3, as DNA: TGTGCCAGCACCTTCTCCGACAGGGGTGTGTACGAGCAGTACTTC. Its protein is CASTFSDRGVYEQYF.

This clone was picked up a small number of times. The rearrangement joins TRBV5-1 to TRBJ1-1; no firm D call. The CDR3 runs to 13 residues. Germline CDR1 reads SGHRS; CDR2 reads YFSETQ. The V end lost 2 bases, the J end lost 7 bases, and 12 bases lay between the germline ends. The CDR3 is CASSLGRDGEAFF. The CDR3 coding sequence is TGCGCCAGCAGCTTAGGGCGGGATGGTGAAGCTTTCTTT. The full variable domain, rest sourced from reference TRBV5-1 and TRBJ1-1, is KAGVTQTPRYLIKTRGQQVTLSCSPISGHRSVSWYQQTPGQGLQFLFEYFSETQRNKGNFPGRFSGRQFSNSRSEMNVSTLELGDSALYLCASSLGRDGEAFFGQGTRLTVV.

The CDR3 loop is CASSRGRAMNTEAFF. CDR3 DNA sequence: TGTGCCAGCAGCCGCGGCAGGGCCATGAACACTGAAGCTTTCTTT. The chain couples TRBV11-2 to TRBJ1-1, with a possible D match to TRBD1 (5 bases). CDR3 size: 15 residues. Trimming took 5 bases from V and 0 from J, leaving 13 bases between them. Germline CDR1 and CDR2: SGHAT and FQNNGV.

The CDR3 loop is CASSTPGGGYSPLHF. CDR3 coding DNA: TGTGCCAGCAGTACCCCGGGGGGCGGGTATTCACCCCTCCACTTT. The chain employs TRBV28 and TRBJ1-6; D is possibly TRBD1 (6 bases). In germline, CDR1 is MDHEN, CDR2 SYDVKM. The length of the CDR3 is 15 residues. V was clipped by 5 bases and J by 8 bases, with 16 bases between them.

The rearrangement links TRBV7-6 to TRBJ2-6; a possible D gene is TRBD1 (5 bases). V lost 5 bases and J lost 1, with 9 bases in between. Germline V gene sequence: CDR1 SGHVS, CDR2 FNYEAQ. The length of the CDR3 is 15 residues. CDR3 region: CASSPAGSGANVLTF. Written as DNA, the CDR3 is TGTGCCAGCAGCCCCGCAGGGTCTGGGGCCAACGTCCTGACTTTC. The entire variable domain, with the rest obtained from reference TRBV7-6 and TRBJ2-6, is as follows: GAGVSQSPRYKVTKRGQDVALRCDPISGHVSLYWYRQALGQGPEFLTYFNYEAQQDKSGLPNDRFSAERPEGSISTLTIQRTEQRDSAMYRCASSPAGSGANVLTFGAGSRLTVL.

There are a few counts of this clone. V is TRBV6-5 and J is TRBJ1-1, with 8 nucleotides matching TRBD1. This CDR3 region has 14 residues. Losses at the gene ends were 7 bases for V and 1 base for J; bases not matched to a gene: 5. The V gene's germline CDR1 is MNHEY and CDR2 SVGAGI. For the CDR3, the DNA is TGTGCCAGCATGTGGGACAGGAGGAACACTGAAGCTTTCTTT. Residues: CASMWDRRNTEAFF.